The present T cell receptor (beta chain) was sequenced within a study of regulatory T cells in long-lasting Graves disease. Building of the TCR beta libraries involved iRepertoire HTBI primers and Arm-PCR of CDR3 regions. In TCRdb, the multiplex PCR reads were re-called with MiXCR into one record per CDR3 protein. The repertoire has hundreds of thousands of distinct CDR3 sequences, around 16% of them found once; the top ten carry about 20%. Time point specified: newly diagnosed GD, antithyroid drugs for less than 3 months. The TCR library was made from RNA extracted from PBMCs. The source of the patients was an endocrinology department in Xi'an, China. Deletions cut 0 bases from V and 7 bases from J, with 18 bases between. The CDR3 extends over 16 amino acids. Germline CDR1 reads SGHTA; CDR2 reads FQGNSA. The sample holds a few counts of this clonotype.

The J gene is TRBJ1-2, the V gene TRBV7-2, with D possibly being TRBD1 (5 bases). Sequences were derived from peripheral blood mononuclear cells (PBMCs), sampled at new diagnosis, from a patient treated with antithyroid drugs. This clonotype originated in a female donor with Graves disease. CDR3 loop: CASSLAGTTVSGGYTF. DNA for the CDR3: TGTGCCAGCAGCTTAGCCGGGACGACCGTGAGTGGTGGCTACACCTTC.